The present TCR beta chain was sequenced within a study of response to subunit inactivated influenza vaccine. TCRdb re-called the RT-PCR reads through MiXCR, storing one row per CDR3 protein. The sample shows about 650,000 distinct CDR3 sequences, 15% to 18% of them seen only once. For this clonotype: Its cognate antigen is unknown.

Study-wide results and caveats: It was the authors' suggestion that each seasonal influenza vaccination recruits few new T cells.

This receptor was taken from a man aged 45-60 years who received an inactivated influenza vaccine. The specimen comprised PBMCs from blood, sampled 11 to 12 days after vaccination.

The DNA of the CDR3 is TGTGCCACCAGCAGAGACCGGACAGGGGGCACCTACGAGCAGTACTTC. This gives the protein CATSRDRTGGTYEQYF. The gene calls are TRBV15 and TRBJ2-7; 11 nucleotides agree with TRBD1. V dropped 0 bases and J dropped 2; count of bases not matched to a gene: 3. Germline loops: CDR1 LNHNV, CDR2 YYDKDF (reference sequence). The CDR3 totals 16 residues.